This TCR beta chain was sequenced for a study of blood T cell repertoires in COVID-19. As for the study in general: PBMCs, B-cell-depleted T cells, or T cells provided the cDNA or gDNA that made up the material.

Original data processing: Amplifying reference gene primers gave estimates of nucleated cell counts. TCRdb's copy holds only in-frame clones and misses some; the assay was immunoSEQ multiplex PCR. V and J calls plus clone size are reproduced from that table; the DNA served to infer D and trimming. This table has 220,000 or so clones, 80% appearing once. CDR1 is MNHEY and CDR2 is SMNVEV in the germline V gene (reference sequence). Trimming stripped 8 bases from V and 7 bases from J, with 15 bases between. The CDR3 totals 13 residues. This chain links TRBV27 with TRBJ1-5; the D is unclear. The clonotype comes from a woman aged 65 to 85 with acute or convalescent COVID-19. Sequenced: peripheral blood. This CDR3 reads CASLVGEGQPQHF. The CDR3 DNA reads TGTGCCAGCTTAGTCGGGGAGGGCCAGCCCCAGCATTTT.